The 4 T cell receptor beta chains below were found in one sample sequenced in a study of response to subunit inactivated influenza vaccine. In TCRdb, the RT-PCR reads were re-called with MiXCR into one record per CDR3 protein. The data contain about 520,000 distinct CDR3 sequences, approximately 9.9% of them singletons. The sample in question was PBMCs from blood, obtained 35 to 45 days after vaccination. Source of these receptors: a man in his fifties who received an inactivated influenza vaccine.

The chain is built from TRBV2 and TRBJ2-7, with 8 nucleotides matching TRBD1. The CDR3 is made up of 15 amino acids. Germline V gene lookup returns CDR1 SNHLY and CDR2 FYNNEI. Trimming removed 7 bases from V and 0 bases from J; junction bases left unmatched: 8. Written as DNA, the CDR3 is TGTGCCAGCATTCGGGACAGGTCAAGCTCCTACGAGCAGTACTTC. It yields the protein CASIRDRSSSYEQYF.

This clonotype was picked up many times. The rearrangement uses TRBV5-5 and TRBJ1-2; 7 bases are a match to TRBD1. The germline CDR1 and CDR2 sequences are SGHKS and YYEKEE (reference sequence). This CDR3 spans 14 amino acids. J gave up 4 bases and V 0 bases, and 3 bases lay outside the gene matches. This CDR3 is CASSLEGAGYGYTF. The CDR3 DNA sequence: TGTGCCAGCAGCTTGGAGGGGGCGGGCTATGGCTACACCTTC.

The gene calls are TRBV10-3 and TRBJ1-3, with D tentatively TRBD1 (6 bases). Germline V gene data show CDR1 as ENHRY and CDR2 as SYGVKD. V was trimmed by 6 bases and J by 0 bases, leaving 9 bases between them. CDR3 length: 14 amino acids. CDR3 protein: CAIRKDSSGNTIYF. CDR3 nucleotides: TGTGCCATCAGAAAGGACAGCTCTGGAAACACCATATATTTT.

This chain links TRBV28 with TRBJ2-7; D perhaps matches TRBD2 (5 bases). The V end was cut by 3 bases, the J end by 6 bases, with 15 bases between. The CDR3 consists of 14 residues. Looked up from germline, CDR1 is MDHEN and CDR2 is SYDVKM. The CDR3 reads CASSFPLLGGEQYF. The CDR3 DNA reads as TGTGCCAGCAGTTTCCCATTACTAGGCGGCGAGCAGTACTTC. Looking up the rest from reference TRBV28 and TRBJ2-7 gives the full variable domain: DVKVTQSSRYLVKRTGEKVFLECVQDMDHENMFWYRQDPGLGLRLIYFSYDVKMKEKGDIPEGYSVSREKKERFSLILESASTNQTSMYLCASSFPLLGGEQYFGPGTRLTVT.